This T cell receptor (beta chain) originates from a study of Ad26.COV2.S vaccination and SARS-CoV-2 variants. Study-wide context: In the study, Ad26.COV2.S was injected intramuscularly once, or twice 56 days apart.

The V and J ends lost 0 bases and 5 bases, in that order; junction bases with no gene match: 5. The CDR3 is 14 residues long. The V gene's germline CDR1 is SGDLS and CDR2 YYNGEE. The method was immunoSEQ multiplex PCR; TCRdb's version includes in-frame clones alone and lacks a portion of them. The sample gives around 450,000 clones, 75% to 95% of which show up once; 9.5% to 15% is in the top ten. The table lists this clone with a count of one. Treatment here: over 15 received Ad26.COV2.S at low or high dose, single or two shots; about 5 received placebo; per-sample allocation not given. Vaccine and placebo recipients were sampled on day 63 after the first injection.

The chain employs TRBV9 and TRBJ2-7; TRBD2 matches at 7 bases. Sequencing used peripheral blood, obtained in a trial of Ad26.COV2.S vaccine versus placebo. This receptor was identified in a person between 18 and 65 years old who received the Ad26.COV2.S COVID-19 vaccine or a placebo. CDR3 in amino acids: CASSVDAGVHEQYF. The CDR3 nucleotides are TGTGCCAGCAGCGTAGACGCGGGAGTCCACGAGCAGTACTTC.